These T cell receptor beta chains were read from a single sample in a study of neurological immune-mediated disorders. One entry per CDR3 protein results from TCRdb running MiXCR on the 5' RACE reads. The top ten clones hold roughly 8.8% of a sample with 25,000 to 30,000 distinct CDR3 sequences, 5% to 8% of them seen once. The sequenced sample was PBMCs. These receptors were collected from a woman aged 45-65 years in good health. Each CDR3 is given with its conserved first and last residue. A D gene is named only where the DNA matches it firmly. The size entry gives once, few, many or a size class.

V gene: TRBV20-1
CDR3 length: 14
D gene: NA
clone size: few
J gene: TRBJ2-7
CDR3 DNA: TGCAGTGCTAGTGTAGCGATAGGGTCCTACGAGCAGTACTTC
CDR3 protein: CSASVAIGSYEQYF

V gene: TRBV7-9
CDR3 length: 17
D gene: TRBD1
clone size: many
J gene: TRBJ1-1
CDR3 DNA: TGTGCCAGCAGCTCACAGGGGGGTCGGAGGATGAACACTGAAGCTTTCTTT
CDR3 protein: CASSSQGGRRMNTEAFF

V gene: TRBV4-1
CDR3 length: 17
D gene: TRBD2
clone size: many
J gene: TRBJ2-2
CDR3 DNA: TGCGCCAGCAGCCAAGACCGTAGCGGGAGTAACACCGGGGAGCTGTTTTTT
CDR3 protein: CASSQDRSGSNTGELFF

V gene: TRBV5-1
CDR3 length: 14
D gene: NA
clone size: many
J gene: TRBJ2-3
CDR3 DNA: TGCGCCAGCAGGGCCCGGGTTTTCACAGATACGCAGTATTTT
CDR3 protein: CASRARVFTDTQYF

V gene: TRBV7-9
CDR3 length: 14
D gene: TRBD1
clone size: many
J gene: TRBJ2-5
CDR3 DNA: TGTGCCAGCAGTCTCAACAGGGGGCAAGAGACCCAGTACTTC
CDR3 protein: CASSLNRGQETQYF

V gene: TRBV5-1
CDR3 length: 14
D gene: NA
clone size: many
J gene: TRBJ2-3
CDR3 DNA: TGCGCCAGCAGCCTGTTTCGTCCCGCAGATACGCAGTATTTT
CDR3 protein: CASSLFRPADTQYF

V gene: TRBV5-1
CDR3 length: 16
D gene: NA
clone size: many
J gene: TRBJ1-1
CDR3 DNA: TGCGCCAGCAGCTTGACCCAACTGACAGGGAACACTGAAGCTTTCTTT
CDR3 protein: CASSLTQLTGNTEAFF

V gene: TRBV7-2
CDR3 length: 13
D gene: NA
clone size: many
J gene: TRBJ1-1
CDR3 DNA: TGTGCCAGCAGCTCTAGGAAGGACACTGAAGCTTTCTTT
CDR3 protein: CASSSRKDTEAFF

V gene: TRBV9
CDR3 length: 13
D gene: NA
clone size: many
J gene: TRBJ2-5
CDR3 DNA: TGTGCCAGCAGCGTCAATATGGGGGAGACCCAGTACTTC
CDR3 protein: CASSVNMGETQYF

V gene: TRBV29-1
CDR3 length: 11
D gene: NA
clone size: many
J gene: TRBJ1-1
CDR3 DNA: TGCAGCGTTGCACAGGTAACTGAAGCTTTCTTT
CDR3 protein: CSVAQVTEAFF

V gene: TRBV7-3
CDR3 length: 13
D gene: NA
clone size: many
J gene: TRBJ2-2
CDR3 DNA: TGTGCCAGCAGACGAGGGGTCGACGGGGAGCTGTTTTTT
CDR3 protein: CASRRGVDGELFF

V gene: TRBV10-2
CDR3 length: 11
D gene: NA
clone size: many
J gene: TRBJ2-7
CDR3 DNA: TGCGCCACCTGGAGCTCCTACGAGCAGTACTTC
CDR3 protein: CATWSSYEQYF

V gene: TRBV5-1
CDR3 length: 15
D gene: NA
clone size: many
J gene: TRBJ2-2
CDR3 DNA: TGCGCCAGCAGTGCGAGTGGGGGGAACACCGGGGAGCTGTTTTTT
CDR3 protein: CASSASGGNTGELFF